This T cell receptor beta chain was sequenced for a study of cytomegalovirus exposure and HLA in healthy donors. Amplification used 60 Vbeta primers and 13 Jbeta primers. Assay: immunoSEQ multiplex PCR; the TCRdb copy retains only in-frame clones and omits some. The sample comprises more than 85,000 clones, roughly 70% of which are singletons, and roughly 1.2% rests with the top ten. This CDR3 has 14 amino acids. Trimming took off 2 bases at V and 3 bases at J, with 11 bases between the two ends. Germline lookup yields CDR1 LGHNA and CDR2 YNFKEQ. The study's findings and limits: Follow-up analysis seemed to connect common viral pathogens with several of the most significant clusters identified. A reported reduction in N-insertions relative to the 666-donor mean was seen in an Asian-associated ancestry cluster in a later analysis.

About this clone: Its antigen is unidentified.

The receptor's source is a man aged 40-49 years in good health and CMV-seronegative. Input material: PBMCs. This rearrangement joins TRBV4-2 to TRBJ2-7; possible D gene TRBD2, 6 bases. Written as DNA, the CDR3 is TGTGCCAGCAGCCAATCCGCCGGGGGCTACGAGCAGTACTTC. Encoded protein: CASSQSAGGYEQYF.